This note documents a single TCR beta chain sequence. Per germline, CDR1 SEHNR and CDR2 FQNEAQ (reference sequence). The J segment lost 6 bases and the V segment lost 8 bases, leaving 13 bases of the junction unmatched. The CDR3 covers 15 residues. These data come from a study of blood T cell repertoires in COVID-19. Sequencing used immunoSEQ multiplex PCR; TCRdb keeps in-frame clones, though not all of them. The sample includes approximately 210,000 clones, 85% to 95% of them seen just once. Sequencing was carried out using peripheral blood. The J gene is TRBJ2-1, the V gene TRBV7-9; TRBD2 aligns across 7 bases. The sequence came from a man in his thirties or forties with COVID-19, enrolled during active disease. This CDR3 reads CASSPVLLALNEQFF. The CDR3 DNA reads as TGTGCCAGCTCCCCCGTTCTACTAGCGCTCAATGAGCAGTTCTTC.